The 8 T cell receptor beta chains given below trace back to one sample, sequenced in a study of blood T cell repertoires in COVID-19. TCRdb's copy holds only in-frame clones and misses some; the assay was immunoSEQ multiplex PCR. The table includes fewer than 450,000 clones, about nine tenths detected once. Sequenced input: PBMCs or T cells enriched from blood (not recorded which). The origin of the receptors is a man between 18 and 35 years old who had recovered from COVID-19.

The chain couples TRBV9 to TRBJ2-1; TRBD2 agrees at 10 bases. From germline, CDR1 is SGDLS and CDR2 YYNGEE. V was pared by 0 bases and J by 1 base, with 4 bases of the junction left unmatched. CDR3 size: 17 residues. The CDR3, as DNA: TGTGCCAGCAGCGTAGGAGCGGGGGGGCGATCCTACAATGAGCAGTTCTTC. Its translation: CASSVGAGGRSYNEQFF.

This chain links TRBV24-1 with TRBJ2-3; tentative D call: TRBD1 (6 bases). The CDR3 has 16 residues. The germline V gene has CDR1 KGHDR and CDR2 SFDVKD. V was pared by 2 bases and J by 1 base, with 12 bases between. This chain's CDR3 is CATSDSTGSGTDTQYF. The CDR3 coding sequence is TGTGCCACCAGTGATTCTACAGGGTCGGGCACAGATACGCAGTATTTT.

The gene calls are TRBV7-8 and TRBJ2-7; a possible D gene is TRBD2 (5 bases). Germline lookup yields CDR1 SGHVS and CDR2 FQNEAQ. V lost 2 bases and J lost 7, with 15 bases in between. The CDR3 extends over 14 amino acids. The CDR3 loop is CASSLPRLTGEQYF. For the CDR3, the DNA is TGTGCCAGCAGCTTACCCCGCCTTACGGGGGAGCAGTACTTC.

This rearrangement joins TRBV28 to TRBJ2-7; 10 bases are a match to TRBD2. CDR3 size: 18 residues. Trimming cost V 5 bases and J 4 bases; bases outside gene matches: 17. Germline CDR1 MDHEN, CDR2 SYDVKM. CDR3 coding DNA: TGTGCCAGCAGTCCCATGACCCCAAAGCGGGAGGGCGCGTACGAGCAGTACTTC. It specifies CASSPMTPKREGAYEQYF.

The rearrangement joins TRBV6-5 to TRBJ1-3; TRBD1 is a possible D gene (6 bases). V lost 0 bases and J 4 bases, leaving 13 bases between the germline ends. CDR1 MNHEY and CDR2 SVGAGI come from the germline V gene. CDR3 length equals 16 residues. The CDR3 here is CASSYSKQGYGNTIYF. The CDR3 coding sequence is TGTGCCAGCAGTTACTCCAAACAGGGATACGGAAACACCATATATTTT.

This chain links TRBV3-1 (or the pseudogene TRBV3-2) with TRBJ1-1; no clear D gene. Trimming took 0 bases from V and 0 from J, leaving 5 bases between them. From germline, CDR1 is LGHDT and CDR2 YNNKEL (reference sequence). The CDR3 loop spans 14 amino acids. In DNA, the CDR3 is TGTGCCAGCAGCCAAGAGCGGCTGAACACTGAAGCTTTCTTT. Encoded protein: CASSQERLNTEAFF.

The chain couples TRBV2 to TRBJ1-1; D call uncertain. Germline V gives CDR1 SNHLY, CDR2 FYNNEI. This CDR3 comprises 15 residues. The germline V and J ends were trimmed by 6 bases and 0 bases, with 14 bases remaining between them. The CDR3 bases are TGTGCCAGCAGCGCCCGGCTGGCGGTGAACACTGAAGCTTTCTTT. It yields the protein CASSARLAVNTEAFF. Full variable domain (rest looked up from reference TRBV2 and TRBJ1-1): EPEVTQTPSHQVTQMGQEVILRCVPISNHLYFYWYRQILGQKVEFLVSFYNNEISEKSEIFDDQFSVERPDGSNFTLKIRSTKLEDSAMYFCASSARLAVNTEAFFGQGTRLTVV.

The chain links TRBV19 to TRBJ2-7; 7 positions match TRBD2. This CDR3 comprises 14 residues. V was clipped by 9 bases and J by 3 bases; unmatched bases: 11. Germline V gene lookup returns CDR1 LNHDA and CDR2 SQIVND (reference sequence). In nucleotides, the CDR3 is TGTGCCAGGGGGAGGGACTTCTATGACTACGAGCAGTACTTC. Encoded protein: CARGRDFYDYEQYF. Full variable domain (missing parts from reference TRBV19 and TRBJ2-7): DGGITQSPKYLFRKEGQNVTLSCEQNLNHDAMYWYRQDPGQGLRLIYYSQIVNDFQKGDIAEGYSVSREKKESFPLTVTSAQKNPTAFYLCARGRDFYDYEQYFGPGTRLTVT.